These T cell receptor beta chains were read from a single sample in a study of T cell responses to AZD1222 COVID-19 vaccine. Clones were read by immunoSEQ multiplex PCR, and TCRdb kept only the in-frame ones, dropping some. The profile shows 250,000 or so clones, roughly 93% of them singletons. Sequenced material: peripheral blood, taken on day 0 of AZD1222 vaccination. These receptors all stem from an adult in good health. The CDR3 runs from the conserved cysteine through the conserved F or W. The D gene is left open where the match is weak. Size values are once, few and many counts, or a class for expanded clones, and some rows have none.

len: 15
d_gene: .
j_gene: TRBJ1-4
abundance: .
v_gene: TRBV6-5
CDR3aa: CASSTSGRTNEKLFF
CDR3nt: .

len: 14
d_gene: TRBD1
j_gene: TRBJ1-2
abundance: .
v_gene: TRBV18
CDR3aa: CASSPAGGESGYTF
CDR3nt: TGTGCCAGCTCACCTGCAGGGGGGGAATCTGGCTACACCTTC

len: 14
d_gene: .
j_gene: TRBJ2-2
abundance: .
v_gene: TRBV19
CDR3aa: CATRPQGNTGELFF
CDR3nt: TGTGCCACCCGGCCCCAGGGGAACACCGGGGAGCTGTTTTTT

len: 12
d_gene: .
j_gene: TRBJ1-6
abundance: .
v_gene: TRBV27
CDR3aa: CASRTGNSPLHF
CDR3nt: TGTGCCAGCAGAACCGGGAATTCACCCCTCCACTTT

len: 14
d_gene: TRBD1
j_gene: TRBJ1-6
abundance: .
v_gene: TRBV3-1/TRBV3-2
CDR3aa: CASRFGQENSPLHF
CDR3nt: TGTGCCAGCAGATTTGGACAGGAAAATTCACCCCTCCACTTT

len: 14
d_gene: .
j_gene: TRBJ2-2
abundance: .
v_gene: TRBV14
CDR3aa: CASSQRAYAGELFF
CDR3nt: TGTGCCAGCAGCCAAAGAGCCTACGCCGGGGAGCTGTTTTTT

len: 13
d_gene: TRBD1
j_gene: TRBJ1-2
abundance: .
v_gene: TRBV12-3/TRBV12-4
CDR3aa: CASRSDRGRGYTF
CDR3nt: TGTGCCAGCAGGAGTGACAGGGGCCGTGGCTACACCTTC

len: 13
d_gene: .
j_gene: TRBJ1-1
abundance: .
v_gene: TRBV5-1
CDR3aa: CASRHGVEVEAFF
CDR3nt: TGCGCCAGCAGACATGGGGTTGAGGTTGAAGCTTTCTTT

len: 13
d_gene: .
j_gene: TRBJ1-1
abundance: .
v_gene: TRBV5-5
CDR3aa: CASINTGSTEAFF
CDR3nt: TGTGCCAGCATTAATACAGGGTCCACTGAAGCTTTCTTT

len: 15
d_gene: TRBD1
j_gene: TRBJ1-1
abundance: .
v_gene: TRBV7-2
CDR3aa: CASSLADRENTEAFF
CDR3nt: TGTGCCAGCAGCTTAGCAGACAGGGAGAACACTGAAGCTTTCTTT

len: 15
d_gene: TRBD1
j_gene: TRBJ1-5
abundance: few
v_gene: TRBV6-5
CDR3aa: CASNPTGGFNQPQHF
CDR3nt: TGTGCCAGCAACCCGACAGGGGGCTTCAATCAGCCCCAGCATTTT

len: 15
d_gene: .
j_gene: TRBJ1-5
abundance: .
v_gene: TRBV19
CDR3aa: CASTRRGDEYQPQHF
CDR3nt: TGTGCCAGTACGCGACGGGGGGATGAGTACCAGCCCCAGCATTTT

len: 14
d_gene: TRBD1
j_gene: TRBJ1-1
abundance: .
v_gene: TRBV27
CDR3aa: CASSLQGGNTEAFF
CDR3nt: TGTGCCAGCAGTTTACAGGGGGGAAACACTGAAGCTTTCTTT

len: 13
d_gene: .
j_gene: TRBJ1-1
abundance: .
v_gene: TRBV13
CDR3aa: CASTPGLNTEAFF
CDR3nt: TGTGCCAGCACCCCGGGTCTGAACACTGAAGCTTTCTTT

len: 15
d_gene: .
j_gene: TRBJ2-1
abundance: .
v_gene: TRBV9
CDR3aa: CASSPGGPSYNEQFF
CDR3nt: TGTGCCAGCAGCCCCGGGGGGCCTTCCTACAATGAGCAGTTCTTC

len: 14
d_gene: .
j_gene: TRBJ2-1
abundance: .
v_gene: TRBV7-2
CDR3aa: CASSLEGGKYEQFF
CDR3nt: TGTGCCAGCAGCTTAGAGGGCGGGAAGTATGAGCAGTTCTTC

len: 16
d_gene: TRBD2
j_gene: TRBJ2-1
abundance: .
v_gene: TRBV4-1
CDR3aa: CASSHPTSLFSNEQFF
CDR3nt: TGCGCCAGCAGCCACCCGACTAGCCTTTTCTCCAATGAGCAGTTCTTC

len: 12
d_gene: .
j_gene: TRBJ2-1
abundance: .
v_gene: TRBV9
CDR3aa: CASSPQDNEQFF
CDR3nt: TGTGCCAGCAGCCCACAAGACAATGAGCAGTTCTTC

len: 20
d_gene: .
j_gene: TRBJ2-7
abundance: .
v_gene: TRBV12-5
CDR3aa: CASAPGQSGDLSLLLYEQYF
CDR3nt: TGTGCTAGTGCCCCAGGGCAGTCAGGGGATCTAAGCCTTCTACTCTACGAGCAGTACTTC

len: 15
d_gene: TRBD1
j_gene: TRBJ1-4
abundance: .
v_gene: TRBV28
CDR3aa: CASSLQGATNEKLFF
CDR3nt: TGTGCCAGCAGTTTACAGGGGGCCACTAATGAAAAACTGTTTTTT

len: 16
d_gene: TRBD1
j_gene: TRBJ2-1
abundance: .
v_gene: TRBV7-8
CDR3aa: CASSTHPPGGRDEQFF
CDR3nt: TGTGCCAGCAGCACCCACCCCCCAGGGGGCAGGGATGAGCAGTTCTTC